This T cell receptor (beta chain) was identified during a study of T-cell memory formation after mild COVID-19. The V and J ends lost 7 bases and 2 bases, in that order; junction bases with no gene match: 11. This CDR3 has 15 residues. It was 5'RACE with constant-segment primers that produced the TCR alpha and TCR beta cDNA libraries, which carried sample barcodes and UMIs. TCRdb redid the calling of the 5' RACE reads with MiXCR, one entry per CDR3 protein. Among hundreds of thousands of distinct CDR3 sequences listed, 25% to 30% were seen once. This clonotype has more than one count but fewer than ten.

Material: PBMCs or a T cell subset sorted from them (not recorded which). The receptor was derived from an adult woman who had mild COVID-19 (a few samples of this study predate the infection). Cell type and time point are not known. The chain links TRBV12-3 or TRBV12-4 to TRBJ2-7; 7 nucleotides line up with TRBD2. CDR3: CASTEGLAVTYEQYF. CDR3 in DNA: TGTGCCAGCACCGAGGGGCTAGCGGTTACCTACGAGCAGTACTTC.